These 21 T cell receptor beta chains share one sample of origin, sequenced in a study of blood T cell repertoires in COVID-19. Data came from immunoSEQ multiplex PCR; TCRdb stores just in-frame clones and leaves some out. This table has 65,000 to 80,000 clones, around nine tenths appearing once. The sequenced sample consisted of peripheral blood. The receptors shown here come from a human donor in a cohort sampled during active COVID-19.

The chain is built from TRBV11-2 and TRBJ2-1, with 11 bases identical to TRBD1. This CDR3 spans 15 amino acids. The ends lost 5 bases at V and 4 bases at J; junction bases unmatched: 4. From germline, CDR1 is SGHAT and CDR2 FQNNGV. CDR3 sequence: CASSPGTGGYNEQFF. The CDR3 DNA is TGTGCCAGCAGCCCCGGGACAGGGGGTTACAATGAGCAGTTCTTC.

The V and J genes are TRBV6-5 and TRBJ1-2, with D possibly TRBD1 on 6 matching bases. The V gene lost 6 bases and the J gene lost 13 bases, with 21 bases spanning the gap. The CDR3 loop spans 13 amino acids. CDR1 is MNHEY and CDR2 is SVGAGI in the germline V gene. Written as DNA, the CDR3 is TGTGCCAGCAGCCAAATCGGGGGGGGCCTCTTCACCTTC. Its protein is CASSQIGGGLFTF.

The chain uses TRBV19 and TRBJ2-2; TRBD1 is a possible D gene (5 bases). The germline gives CDR1 LNHDA, CDR2 SQIVND (reference sequence). Deletions cut 5 bases from V and 5 bases from J, with 12 bases between. The CDR3 totals 14 residues. The chain's CDR3 is CASSYRLRTGELFF. As DNA, the CDR3 is TGTGCCAGTAGTTACAGGCTACGGACCGGGGAGCTGTTTTTT. Full variable domain (rest looked up from reference TRBV19 and TRBJ2-2): DGGITQSPKYLFRKEGQNVTLSCEQNLNHDAMYWYRQDPGQGLRLIYYSQIVNDFQKGDIAEGYSVSREKKESFPLTVTSAQKNPTAFYLCASSYRLRTGELFFGEGSRLTVL.

The chain carries TRBV4-1 and TRBJ2-7; tentative D call: TRBD1 (5 bases). CDR3 size: 15 residues. Germline CDR1 reads MGHRA; CDR2 reads YSYEKL. V was trimmed by 5 bases and J by 2 bases, leaving 16 bases between them. CDR3 amino acids: CASSLQVLNTYEQYF. The CDR3 DNA reads as TGCGCCAGCAGCTTACAGGTCCTCAATACCTACGAGCAGTACTTC.

The chain has TRBV5-1 and TRBJ1-1; 7 bases line up with TRBD1. Germline CDR1 and CDR2: SGHRS and YFSETQ. Losses at the gene ends were 4 bases for V and 8 bases for J; bases not matched to a gene: 8. CDR3 length equals 13 residues. CDR3 residues: CASSRGDRREAFF. The DNA of the CDR3 is TGCGCCAGCAGCAGGGGGGACAGAAGAGAAGCTTTCTTT.

The rearrangement joins TRBV27 to TRBJ1-1; unclear D gene. The CDR3 has 14 amino acids. V was pared by 11 bases and J by 1 base, with 17 bases between. CDR1 is MNHEY and CDR2 is SMNVEV in the germline V gene (reference sequence). CDR3 residues: CASRTREKNTEAFF. The DNA for the CDR3 is TGTGCCTCACGGACGAGGGAGAAGAACACTGAAGCTTTCTTT.

The genes are TRBV28 and TRBJ1-4; no firm D call. Trimming stripped 8 bases from V and 7 bases from J, with 17 bases between. CDR1 is MDHEN and CDR2 is SYDVKM in the germline V gene. The CDR3 contains 14 residues. The CDR3 region has the DNA TGTGCCAGCGGAGATGTAGGAGGTGGTGAAAAACTGTTTTTT. It codes for CASGDVGGGEKLFF.

The chain combines TRBV7-9 with TRBJ1-5, with 9 bases aligning to TRBD1. Germline V gene sequence: CDR1 SEHNR, CDR2 FQNEAQ (reference sequence). CDR3 size: 15 residues. V dropped 5 bases and J dropped 7; count of bases not matched to a gene: 9. CDR3 nucleotides: TGTGCCAGCAGCCCCGGGACAGGGACTTACCAGCCCCAGCATTTT. This codes for CASSPGTGTYQPQHF.

This clone came up once. This sequence joins TRBV14 and TRBJ2-3; D ambiguous. The CDR3 is 11 residues long. V gave up 4 bases and J gave up 9 bases, with 8 bases separating them. Germline V gene data show CDR1 as SGHDN and CDR2 as FVKESK. CDR3 region: CASSLPLTQYF. For the CDR3, the DNA is TGTGCCAGCAGCCTCCCACTCACGCAGTATTTT.

V is TRBV30 and J is TRBJ1-3; 10 bases agree with TRBD1. CDR3 size: 13 residues. With 8 bases clipped from V and 4 bases from J, the junction kept 5 bases outside the gene matches. CDR1 and CDR2 (germline): GTSNPN, SVGIG (reference sequence). This CDR3 is CANDRGHGNTIYF. CDR3 in DNA: TGTGCCAACGACAGGGGGCACGGAAACACCATATATTTT.

This clone was seen a few times. The V and J genes are TRBV2 and TRBJ2-3; 9 bases line up with TRBD2. This CDR3 comprises 15 residues. The junction had 2 bases not matched to a gene; V was cut back by 2 bases and J by 2 bases. CDR1 is SNHLY, CDR2 FYNNEI, per germline. CDR3 sequence: CASSELAGNTDTQYF. In nucleotides, the CDR3 is TGTGCCAGCAGTGAACTAGCGGGGAACACAGATACGCAGTATTTT.

This chain links TRBV7-9 with TRBJ2-5; perhaps TRBD2 as D (5 bases). CDR3 length: 13 amino acids. In germline, CDR1 is SEHNR, CDR2 FQNEAQ (reference sequence). V was shortened by 4 bases and J by 5 bases, with 11 bases between the two germline ends. The chain's CDR3 is CASSSRGAETQYF. DNA for the CDR3: TGTGCCAGCAGCTCTCGGGGAGCGGAGACCCAGTACTTC.

This clone was seen just once. V gene TRBV19 combines with J gene TRBJ2-2; 7 nucleotides match TRBD1. Germline V lookup: CDR1 LNHDA, CDR2 SQIVND (reference sequence). Trimming cost V 4 bases and J 5 bases; bases outside gene matches: 10. CDR3 length: 16 amino acids. CDR3 sequence: CASSRRDSARTGELFF. The CDR3 DNA follows: TGTGCCAGTAGTAGAAGGGACAGTGCGAGGACCGGGGAGCTGTTTTTT.

This clone was counted a single time. The chain couples TRBV7-2 to TRBJ1-1; TRBD1 might be the D (5 bases). CDR3 length equals 13 residues. Trimming took 6 bases from V and 3 from J, leaving 11 bases between them. Germline assignment: CDR1 SGHTA and CDR2 FQGNSA. The CDR3 region has the DNA TGTGCCAGCAGTACACAGGAAGACACTGAAGCTTTCTTT. Its protein is CASSTQEDTEAFF.

This clone was recorded once. The gene calls are TRBV6-1 and TRBJ2-7, with unresolved D. V dropped 1 base and J dropped 0 bases, with 10 bases sitting between them. Germline V lookup: CDR1 MNHNS, CDR2 SASEGT. The CDR3 extends over 15 amino acids. This CDR3 reads CASSEGSAVSYEQYF. DNA of the CDR3: TGTGCCAGCAGTGAAGGCTCCGCAGTCTCCTACGAGCAGTACTTC.

V gene TRBV28 combines with J gene TRBJ1-1; D perhaps matches TRBD1 (6 bases). The V and J ends lost 7 bases and 1 base respectively, with 16 bases between them. The CDR3 loop spans 15 amino acids. Germline V gene lookup returns CDR1 MDHEN and CDR2 SYDVKM. The CDR3 reads CASTLMTRGNTEAFF. CDR3 DNA: TGTGCCAGCACTCTGATGACCAGGGGGAACACTGAAGCTTTCTTT. Full variable domain (outside the CDR3, taken from reference TRBV28 and TRBJ1-1): DVKVTQSSRYLVKRTGEKVFLECVQDMDHENMFWYRQDPGLGLRLIYFSYDVKMKEKGDIPEGYSVSREKKERFSLILESASTNQTSMYLCASTLMTRGNTEAFFGQGTRLTVV.

The rearrangement joins TRBV6-2 or TRBV6-3 to TRBJ2-1, with D possibly matching TRBD2 (6 bases). CDR3 length: 17 amino acids. The germline V gene has CDR1 MNHEY and CDR2 SVGEGT. Between the trimmed V and J ends, which lost 2 bases and 0 bases, there was a span of 14 bases. Here the CDR3 reads CASSYVRGASSYNEQFF. The CDR3 DNA follows: TGTGCCAGCAGTTACGTTCGCGGGGCAAGCTCCTACAATGAGCAGTTCTTC.

The chain joins TRBV19 to TRBJ1-5; 9 positions agree with TRBD1. The length of the CDR3 is 14 residues. V lost 7 bases to trimming and J lost 7 bases; unmatched junction nucleotides: 8. Germline CDR1 and CDR2: LNHDA and SQIVND (reference sequence). The CDR3 DNA is TGTGCCAGTACCCCGGGACAGGGAACCCAGCCCCAGCATTTT. This codes for CASTPGQGTQPQHF.

The rearrangement links TRBV10-3 to TRBJ2-5, with 8 bases that match TRBD2. In germline, CDR1 is ENHRY, CDR2 SYGVKD. The CDR3 has 13 amino acids. Losses at the gene ends were 11 bases for V and 5 bases for J; bases not matched to a gene: 10. The CDR3: CASTAGGAETQYF. The CDR3 DNA reads TGTGCCTCCACCGCGGGGGGCGCGGAGACCCAGTACTTC.

The V call is TRBV18, the J call TRBJ2-3; D is possibly TRBD1 (5 bases). Trimming cost V 2 bases and J 0 bases, with 12 bases left between them. CDR1 is KGHSH and CDR2 is LQKENI in the germline V gene. The CDR3 has 16 amino acids. In DNA, the CDR3 is TGTGCCAGCTCACCAGACAGAATACTTAGCACAGATACGCAGTATTTT. It is translated as CASSPDRILSTDTQYF.

The rearrangement joins TRBV11-1 to TRBJ1-6; D remains ambiguous. The V gene's germline CDR1 is SGHAT and CDR2 FQDESV (reference sequence). The germline V and J ends were trimmed by 4 bases and 7 bases, with 8 bases remaining between them. The CDR3 runs to 13 residues. CDR3 region: CASSYGLNSPLHF. The CDR3 coding sequence is TGTGCCAGCAGCTACGGGTTGAATTCACCCCTCCACTTT. Variable domain in full (rest from reference TRBV11-1 and TRBJ1-6): EAEVAQSPRYKITEKSQAVAFWCDPISGHATLYWYRQILGQGPELLVQFQDESVVDDSQLPKDRFSAERLKGVDSTLKIQPAELGDSAMYLCASSYGLNSPLHFGNGTRLTVT.